The 15 T cell receptor beta chains in this list originate from one sample, sequenced in a study of cytomegalovirus exposure and HLA in healthy donors. Primers included in the PCR were 60 Vbeta and 13 Jbeta primers. The protocol was immunoSEQ multiplex PCR, while the TCRdb copy is restricted to in-frame clones and leaves out a portion. Of 130,000 to 150,000 clones listed, 77% are singletons. Sequencing used PBMCs. The receptors derive from a woman aged 50 to 65 in good health and CMV-seronegative.

The chain uses TRBV7-9 and TRBJ1-1; D may be TRBD1 (5 bases). This CDR3 region has 12 residues. V lost 11 bases and J 1 base, leaving 11 bases between the germline ends. Germline CDR1 and CDR2: SEHNR and FQNEAQ (reference sequence). CDR3 residues: CAGGGTNTEAFF. Here the CDR3 DNA reads TGTGCCGGCGGAGGGACGAACACTGAAGCTTTCTTT.

The genes are TRBV27 and TRBJ1-1; weak D call: TRBD1 (5 bases). This CDR3 region has 16 residues. Per germline, CDR1 MNHEY and CDR2 SMNVEV (reference sequence). V lost 6 bases and J 2 bases, leaving 19 bases between the germline ends. Here the CDR3 reads CASSPVGGVGNTEAFF. Written as DNA, the CDR3 is TGTGCCAGCAGCCCTGTGGGGGGGGTAGGAAACACTGAAGCTTTCTTT.

The chain couples TRBV12-5 to TRBJ2-5; 9 bases are a match to TRBD1. Germline CDR1 is LGHNT and CDR2 is FRNRAP. This CDR3 region has 17 residues. V was clipped by 5 bases and J by 2 bases; unmatched bases: 12. The CDR3 DNA follows: TGTGCTAGTGGTCCCGGACAGGGGCTCCCCCCACAAGAGACCCAGTACTTC. Its protein is CASGPGQGLPPQETQYF.

The CDR3 sequence is CASEGDGSYEQYF. The CDR3 nucleotides are TGTGCCAGCGAGGGGGACGGATCCTACGAGCAGTACTTC. The V gene is TRBV2, the J gene TRBJ2-5; maybe TRBD1 (6 bases). The J call may be wrong; the DNA end is better matched by TRBJ2-7. The CDR3 consists of 13 residues. Germline lookup yields CDR1 SNHLY and CDR2 FYNNEI.

The V and J genes are TRBV5-5 and TRBJ1-5, with D unclear. The V end lost 1 base, the J end lost 4 bases, and 6 bases lay between the germline ends. The CDR3 length is 13 residues. In germline, CDR1 is SGHKS, CDR2 YYEKEE (reference sequence). The CDR3 DNA is TGTGCCAGCAGCTTGAGTACAAATCAGCCCCAGCATTTT. Protein product: CASSLSTNQPQHF.

This clone was counted a few times. This rearrangement joins TRBV7-8 to TRBJ1-5; TRBD1 is a possible D gene (5 bases). The CDR3 sequence is 14 residues long. From germline, CDR1 is SGHVS and CDR2 FQNEAQ. Deletions cut 1 base from V and 4 bases from J, with 8 bases between. The CDR3 bases are TGTGCCAGCAGCTTAGTGGCAGGGAATCAGCCCCAGCATTTT. Protein: CASSLVAGNQPQHF.

The CDR3 DNA follows: TGTGCCAGCAGTTTACTAGCGGGGGGGAGTATTGAGACCCAGTACTTC. This codes for CASSLLAGGSIETQYF. The rearrangement links TRBV27 to TRBJ2-5; TRBD2 aligns across 12 bases. The CDR3 is 16 residues long. After removal of 2 bases from V and 5 bases from J, the junction contained 6 bases not matched to a gene. CDR1 is MNHEY and CDR2 is SMNVEV in the germline V gene (reference sequence).

This chain links TRBV5-4 with TRBJ2-5, with 9 nucleotides matching TRBD2. J was trimmed by 5 bases and V by 3 bases; bases with no gene match: 11. Per the germline V gene, CDR1 is SGHNT and CDR2 is YYREEE (reference sequence). This CDR3 is built from 16 residues. The CDR3 DNA reads as TGTGCCAGCAGCTACCCTGGCGGGGGGGGTTCGGAGACCCAGTACTTC. It translates to CASSYPGGGGSETQYF.

The CDR3 DNA reads TGTGCCAGCAGCTTTCAAGCGGGGGGCACCGGGGAGCTGTTTTTT. Amino acids: CASSFQAGGTGELFF. J is TRBJ2-2 and V is TRBV7-2; 9 nucleotides line up with TRBD2. The CDR3 spans 15 residues. V gave up 3 bases and J gave up 4 bases; unmatched junction bases: 3. Germline loops: CDR1 SGHTA, CDR2 FQGNSA.

The J gene is TRBJ2-7, the V gene TRBV19; 9 nucleotides align to TRBD1. With 4 bases clipped from V and 6 bases from J, the junction kept 7 bases outside the gene matches. Germline V lookup: CDR1 LNHDA, CDR2 SQIVND (reference sequence). This CDR3 contains 14 residues. This CDR3 reads CASSTGQGYGEQYF. In nucleotides, the CDR3 is TGTGCCAGTAGTACGGGACAGGGATATGGCGAGCAGTACTTC.

CDR3 sequence: CASSLGSGGGYGYTF. Written as DNA, the CDR3 is TGCGCCAGCAGCTTGGGGTCAGGGGGAGGCTATGGCTACACCTTC. The genes are TRBV5-1 and TRBJ1-2; 7 bases line up with TRBD1. Trimming at V came to 0 bases and at J to 4 bases, leaving 6 bases not matched to a gene. From germline, CDR1 is SGHRS and CDR2 YFSETQ. This CDR3 is 15 amino acids long. The full variable domain, rest sourced from reference TRBV5-1 and TRBJ1-2, is KAGVTQTPRYLIKTRGQQVTLSCSPISGHRSVSWYQQTPGQGLQFLFEYFSETQRNKGNFPGRFSGRQFSNSRSEMNVSTLELGDSALYLCASSLGSGGGYGYTFGSGTRLTVV.

V usage is TRBV7-9 and J usage is TRBJ1-2; possible D gene TRBD1, 6 bases. Germline lookup yields CDR1 SEHNR and CDR2 FQNEAQ (reference sequence). The CDR3 has 15 amino acids. V was trimmed by 1 base and J by 5 bases, leaving 14 bases between them. This CDR3 reads CASSLEGRTGYGYTF. CDR3 in DNA: TGTGCCAGCAGCTTAGAGGGCAGAACAGGGTATGGCTACACCTTC.

This clone was recorded a few times. The chain combines TRBV6-1 with TRBJ1-1; possibly TRBD1 for D (6 bases). Trimming took off 6 bases at V and 2 bases at J, with 16 bases between the two ends. Per germline, CDR1 MNHNS and CDR2 SASEGT. The CDR3 is made up of 15 amino acids. As DNA, the CDR3 is TGTGCCAGCAGCCCGACCACAGGGACAAACACTGAAGCTTTCTTT. It translates to CASSPTTGTNTEAFF.

This clone occurred a few times. The V and J genes are TRBV11-3 and TRBJ1-6; D is uncertain. Trimming left V 5 bases short and J 9 bases short, with 11 bases between. Germline V CDR1 and CDR2: SGHNT, YENEEA. The CDR3 length is 13 residues. As DNA, the CDR3 is TGTGCCAGCAGCGCCCAAGGGAGTTCACCCCTCCACTTT. This codes for CASSAQGSSPLHF.

The chain has TRBV6-6 and TRBJ1-1, with 11 bases matching TRBD1. Trimming took 2 bases from V and 4 from J; bases not matched to a gene: 6. CDR3 length: 16 amino acids. Germline CDR1 is MNHNY and CDR2 is SVGAGI (reference sequence). Here the CDR3 DNA reads TGTGCCAGCAGTTACACTGCCGGGACAGGGGGCACTGAAGCTTTCTTT. It codes for CASSYTAGTGGTEAFF.